Below, one T cell receptor (beta chain) is given with its context. The antigen is not known. Clones were read by immunoSEQ multiplex PCR, and TCRdb kept only the in-frame ones, dropping some. The profile covers fewer than 200,000 clones, with 75% to 90% appearing a single time and 3.5% to 5.5% taken by the ten largest. These data are taken from a study of T cell responses to AZD1222 COVID-19 vaccine. The study, taken as a whole, reports: Unmutated variant regions are reportedly targeted by nearly half of spike-specific TCRs. Spike as a whole was targeted by vaccine-associated CD4 TCRs, dominant at 160-218 and 743-854. It should be noted that donors were predominantly white British and more often female, and clonal diversity was possibly underestimated.

The CDR3 covers 11 residues. Trimming pared 1 base from V and 11 bases from J, leaving 8 bases between. Germline V CDR1 and CDR2: SGHTA, FQGNSA. The TCR originated in an adult who received the MenACWY meningococcal vaccine as a control. The chain uses TRBV7-2 and TRBJ1-1; the D gene is possibly TRBD1 (5 bases). Sequenced material: peripheral blood, taken 28 days after the second dose of the MenACWY control vaccine. CDR3 bases: TGTGCCAGCAGCTTAGAGGGGAGGGCTTTCTTT. Protein: CASSLEGRAFF.